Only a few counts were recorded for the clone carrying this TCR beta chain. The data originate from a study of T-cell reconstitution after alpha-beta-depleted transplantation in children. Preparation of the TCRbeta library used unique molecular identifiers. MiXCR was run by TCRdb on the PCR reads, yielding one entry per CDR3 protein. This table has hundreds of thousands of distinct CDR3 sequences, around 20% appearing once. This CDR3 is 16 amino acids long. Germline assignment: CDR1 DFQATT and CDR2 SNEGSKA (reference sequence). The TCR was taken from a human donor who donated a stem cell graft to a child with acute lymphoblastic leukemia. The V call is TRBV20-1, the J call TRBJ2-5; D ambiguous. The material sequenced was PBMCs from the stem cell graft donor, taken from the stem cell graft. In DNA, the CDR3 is TGCAGATCCTCCACGAGACACCACATTCCTTGGGAGACCCAGTACTTC. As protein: CRSSTRHHIPWETQYF.